The sequence of this TCR beta chain was determined in a study of T cells after yellow fever vaccination. Study-level findings and limits: Post-booster repertoires contained most primary-vaccination clones again (around 97% CD4, roughly 90% CD8). The CD4 compartment and the CD8 compartment contained a small share of clonotypes in common. Abundant bulk-population clonotypes could contaminate the FACS-sorted repertoires.

TCRdb used MiXCR to reprocess the 5' RACE reads, holding one entry per CDR3 protein. The sample lists approximately 510,000 distinct CDR3 sequences, just over 20% occurring once. There are 13 residues in the CDR3. V was trimmed by 4 bases and J by 4 bases, leaving 8 bases between them. CDR1 and CDR2 from the germline V gene are MNHNS and SASEGT. Concerning this clonotype itself: Its antigen is unknown.

The chain links TRBV6-1 to TRBJ2-1; D might be TRBD1 (6 bases). The sample was PBMCs, taken more than 20 days after the first yellow fever vaccination. The source of this sequence is a man aged 18 to 30 who received the YFV17D yellow fever vaccine. CDR3 nucleotide sequence: TGTGCCAGCAGTGCCCAGGGGTACAATGAGCAGTTCTTC. This encodes CASSAQGYNEQFF.